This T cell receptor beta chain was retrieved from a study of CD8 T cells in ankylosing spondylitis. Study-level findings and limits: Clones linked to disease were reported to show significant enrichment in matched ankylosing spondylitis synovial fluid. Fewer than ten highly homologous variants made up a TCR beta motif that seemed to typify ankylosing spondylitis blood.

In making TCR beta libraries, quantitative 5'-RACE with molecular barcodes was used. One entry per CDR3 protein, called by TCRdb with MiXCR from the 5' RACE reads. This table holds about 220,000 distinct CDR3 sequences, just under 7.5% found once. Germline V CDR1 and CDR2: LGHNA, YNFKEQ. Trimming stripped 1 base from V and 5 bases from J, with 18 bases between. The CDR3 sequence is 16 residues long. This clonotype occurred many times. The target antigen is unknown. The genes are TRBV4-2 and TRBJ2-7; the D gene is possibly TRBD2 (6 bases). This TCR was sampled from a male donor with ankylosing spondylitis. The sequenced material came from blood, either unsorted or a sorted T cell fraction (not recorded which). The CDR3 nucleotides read TGTGCCAGCAGCCAAGGTGGCATACGTACGGGGGACGAGCAGTACTTC. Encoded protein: CASSQGGIRTGDEQYF.